This T cell receptor beta chain was recovered during a study of T cell responses to AZD1222 COVID-19 vaccine. From germline, CDR1 is SGHRS and CDR2 YFSETQ. The CDR3 extends over 15 amino acids. Trimming removed 3 bases from V and 1 base from J; junction bases left unmatched: 5. The table came from immunoSEQ multiplex PCR; TCRdb's copy has only in-frame clones and leaves some out. This table has fewer than 200,000 clones, 92% appearing once. The chain employs TRBV5-1 and TRBJ1-1; 8 bases align to TRBD1. This receptor was obtained from an adult in good health. The sequencing used peripheral blood, collected on day 0 of AZD1222 vaccination. The CDR3 is CASSSQTGANTEAFF. CDR3 sequence (DNA): TGCGCCAGCAGCTCGCAGACAGGGGCGAACACTGAAGCTTTCTTT.